Described below is a single TCR beta chain sequence and its context. The target antigen is unknown. Germline CDR1 reads SGHDN; CDR2 reads FVKESK. The V gene lost 4 bases and the J gene lost 11 bases, with 22 bases spanning the gap. This CDR3 region has 15 residues. These data originate in a study of beta chain features in type 1 diabetes. cDNA synthesis used the whole RNA isolate, giving expressed TCRB sequences. Profiling relied on immunoSEQ multiplex PCR, and the TCRdb table lists in-frame clones only, not all of them. This sample has 250,000 to 350,000 clones, with around 15% found just once. Regarding the study as a whole: TCRB CDR3s from Type 1 diabetes patients were moderately but significantly shorter in all four CD4+ subsets. Cells that show high TCR expression could be over-represented by cDNA sequencing.

Sequenced: naive CD4+ T cells from blood. V usage is TRBV14 and J usage is TRBJ2-3, with D maybe TRBD2 (10 bases). The clonotype comes from a man aged 25 to 40 with type 1 diabetes. DNA of the CDR3: TGTGCCAGCAGCCCACAGGGGGCAGCGGGAGGGCGGCAGTATTTT. This gives the protein CASSPQGAAGGRQYF. Drawing the rest from reference TRBV14 and TRBJ2-3, the complete variable domain is EAGVTQFPSHSVIEKGQTVTLRCDPISGHDNLYWYRRVMGKEIKFLLHFVKESKQDESGMPNNRFLAERTGGTYSTLKVQPAELEDSGVYFCASSPQGAAGGRQYFGPGTRLTVL.